The next 30 T cell receptor beta chains were all read from a single sample in a study of spatial heterogeneity in lung cancer. MiXCR, run by TCRdb on the 5' RACE reads, gives a single entry per CDR3 protein. The sample contains roughly 4,000 distinct CDR3 sequences, around 16% of which appear only once. Documented time point: sample taken at primary tumor resection. Whole RNA came from tumor, nontumor lung or frozen PBMC and was sequenced without being sorted. The sequenced sample was PBMCs, obtained at surgery. The receptors here all came from a male donor with early-stage non-small cell lung cancer.

This clonotype was counted many times. J is TRBJ2-2 and V is TRBV12-3 or TRBV12-4; tentatively, D is TRBD1 or TRBD2 (5 bases each). V was shortened by 6 bases and J by 5 bases, with 19 bases between the two germline ends. This CDR3 is built from 16 residues. This CDR3 reads CASSLDMGVDTGELFF. CDR3 coding DNA: TGTGCCAGCAGCCTCGACATGGGGGTGGATACCGGGGAGCTGTTTTTT.

This clonotype was seen repeatedly, ten times or more. V usage is TRBV12-3 or TRBV12-4 and J usage is TRBJ2-4; D possibly corresponds to TRBD2 (6 bases). The CDR3 consists of 15 residues. Trimming pared 3 bases from V and 6 bases from J, leaving 15 bases between. CDR3 bases: TGTGCCAGCAGTTTTGGAGGGGCCAGTGGAAACATTCAGTACTTC. Its protein product is CASSFGGASGNIQYF.

This clonotype is labeled as large. The V gene is TRBV30, the J gene TRBJ1-1; possibly TRBD1 for D (5 bases). This CDR3 region has 14 residues. V was trimmed by 5 bases and J by 4 bases, leaving 17 bases between them. From germline, CDR1 is GTSNPN and CDR2 SVGIG (reference sequence). CDR3 DNA sequence: TGTGCCTGGGTTCCCGGGACGGGGGGCACTGAAGCTTTCTTT. Protein sequence: CAWVPGTGGTEAFF.

This clonotype was seen many times. The J gene is TRBJ2-4, the V gene TRBV7-9; a weak D match, TRBD2 (5 bases). In germline, CDR1 is SEHNR, CDR2 FQNEAQ (reference sequence). Trimming stripped 5 bases from V and 0 bases from J, with 17 bases between. This CDR3 contains 17 residues. Written as DNA, the CDR3 is TGTGCCAGCAGCCCCCCTCTCCGAGAGGGAGCCAAAAACATTCAGTACTTC. As protein: CASSPPLREGAKNIQYF.

This clonotype has just a few counts. The chain has TRBV12-3 or TRBV12-4 and TRBJ2-1; D gene uncertain. This CDR3 contains 11 residues. Trimming cost V 6 bases and J 4 bases, with 4 bases left between them. CDR3 sequence (DNA): TGTGCCAGCAGCTCATACAATGAGCAGTTCTTC. This sequence encodes CASSSYNEQFF.

The chain has TRBV12-3 or TRBV12-4 and TRBJ1-4; 8 nucleotides line up with TRBD1. Trimming cost V 2 bases and J 5 bases; bases outside gene matches: 4. The CDR3 runs 15 residues. The CDR3 sequence: CASSLQTGANEKLFF. CDR3 bases: TGTGCCAGCAGTTTACAGACAGGGGCCAATGAAAAACTGTTTTTT.

The chain has TRBV4-2 and TRBJ2-2; TRBD2 might be the D (6 bases). This CDR3 spans 17 amino acids. V lost 4 bases, J lost 4 bases, and 19 bases lay in between. Germline V gene sequence: CDR1 LGHNA, CDR2 YNFKEQ. In nucleotides, the CDR3 is TGTGCCAGCAGCCTGGGAGGAGGGCGCGGAAGCACCGGGGAGCTGTTTTTT. As protein: CASSLGGGRGSTGELFF.

This clonotype is classed as medium-sized. The rearrangement joins TRBV5-1 to TRBJ2-3; TRBD1 aligns across 10 bases. The CDR3 is 16 residues long. With V trimmed by 6 bases and J by 2 bases, 9 bases remained unmatched. CDR1 is SGHRS, CDR2 YFSETQ, per germline. The CDR3 here is CASNTAGTGVTDTQYF. DNA of the CDR3: TGCGCCAGCAACACGGCCGGGACAGGGGTCACAGATACGCAGTATTTT.

This clonotype is deemed medium-sized. V usage is TRBV28 and J usage is TRBJ2-7; TRBD2 agrees at 11 bases. In germline, CDR1 is MDHEN, CDR2 SYDVKM. This CDR3 is built from 15 residues. V lost 6 bases, J lost 5 bases, and 9 bases stayed unmatched. CDR3 amino acids: CASSRQTSGNHEQYF. The CDR3 nucleotides read TGTGCCAGCAGCCGACAGACTAGCGGGAACCACGAGCAGTACTTC.

The J gene is TRBJ2-7, the V gene TRBV20-1; 7 nucleotides align to TRBD1. The germline V gene has CDR1 DFQATT and CDR2 SNEGSKA (reference sequence). Losses at the gene ends were 7 bases for V and 3 bases for J; bases not matched to a gene: 15. The CDR3 is made up of 15 amino acids. In nucleotides, the CDR3 is TGCAGTGTTACTTCCCCCGACAGGGTTGGCTACGAGCAGTACTTC. It is translated as CSVTSPDRVGYEQYF.

The sample holds a few counts of this clonotype. In nucleotides, the CDR3 is TGCGCCAGCACCTTGGGCCAGGGTTCCTACGAGCAGTACTTC. Residues: CASTLGQGSYEQYF. The rearrangement uses TRBV4-1 and TRBJ2-7; D possibly corresponds to TRBD1 (5 bases). The CDR3 runs to 14 residues. CDR1 and CDR2 (germline): MGHRA, YSYEKL. The V and J ends lost 7 bases and 1 base respectively, with 14 bases between them.

The chain couples TRBV12-3 or TRBV12-4 to TRBJ2-7; D remains unclear. CDR3 length: 12 amino acids. Trimming shortened V by 8 bases and J by 2 bases, and 10 bases separated the two germline ends. This chain's CDR3 is CASPITAYEQYF. The CDR3 DNA follows: TGTGCCAGCCCTATCACAGCCTACGAGCAGTACTTC.

The chain combines TRBV20-1 with TRBJ1-3; 10 bases are a match to TRBD1. This CDR3 is built from 18 residues. Per the germline V gene, CDR1 is DFQATT and CDR2 is SNEGSKA (reference sequence). V was pared by 5 bases and J by 0 bases, with 13 bases of the junction left unmatched. The CDR3 here is CSAFSGTGAQSSGNTIYF. The CDR3 bases are TGCAGTGCTTTCTCCGGGACAGGGGCCCAGAGCTCTGGAAACACCATATATTTT.

The sample holds many counts of this clonotype. The rearrangement joins TRBV7-2 to TRBJ2-2; 7 bases line up with TRBD2. Germline V gene data show CDR1 as SGHTA and CDR2 as FQGNSA. The CDR3 is 16 residues long. Losses at the gene ends were 1 base for V and 3 bases for J; bases not matched to a gene: 5. The CDR3 DNA follows: TGTGCCAGCAGCTTAGACGGCGGGAGCTACACCGGGGAGCTGTTTTTT. Protein: CASSLDGGSYTGELFF.

This clonotype appeared many times. The chain has TRBV7-9 and TRBJ2-5; 14 bases agree with TRBD2. Losses at the gene ends were 5 bases for V and 2 bases for J; bases not matched to a gene: 10. This CDR3 is 18 amino acids long. Germline CDR1 SEHNR, CDR2 FQNEAQ (reference sequence). CDR3 DNA sequence: TGTGCCAGCAGCCCCTCTTACGGACTAGCGGGGGGACAAGAGACCCAGTACTTC. It is translated as CASSPSYGLAGGQETQYF. The full variable domain, rest sourced from reference TRBV7-9 and TRBJ2-5, is DTGVSQNPRHKITKRGQNVTFRCDPISEHNRLYWYRQTLGQGPEFLTYFQNEAQLEKSRLLSDRFSAERPKGSFSTLEIQRTEQGDSAMYLCASSPSYGLAGGQETQYFGPGTRLLVL.

Only a few counts were recorded for this clonotype. V gene TRBV7-9 combines with J gene TRBJ1-1, with D maybe TRBD1 (5 bases). With 5 bases removed from V and 1 base from J, the gap between germline ends came to 8 bases. The germline CDR1 and CDR2 sequences are SEHNR and FQNEAQ (reference sequence). The CDR3 is made up of 13 amino acids. CDR3: CASSGQSNTEAFF. As DNA, the CDR3 is TGTGCCAGCAGCGGACAATCGAACACTGAAGCTTTCTTT.

J is TRBJ1-1 and V is TRBV5-1; D call uncertain. V was clipped by 4 bases and J by 1 base, with 17 bases between them. This CDR3 comprises 16 residues. The germline V gene encodes CDR1 SGHRS and CDR2 YFSETQ. CDR3 region: CASSRNAGSWNTEAFF. The CDR3 DNA is TGCGCCAGCAGCCGAAATGCGGGATCCTGGAACACTGAAGCTTTCTTT.

Only a few counts were recorded for this clonotype. This chain uses TRBV7-6 with TRBJ1-2; 8 positions match TRBD1. Germline loops: CDR1 SGHVS, CDR2 FNYEAQ. This CDR3 has 14 amino acids. The junction had 9 bases not matched to a gene; V was cut back by 5 bases and J by 7 bases. The CDR3 DNA is TGTGCCAGCAGCCCTCCCGGACAGGGACGTGGCTACACCTTC. This encodes CASSPPGQGRGYTF.

The V and J genes are TRBV29-1 and TRBJ2-3; 10 bases agree with TRBD2. Germline V CDR1 and CDR2: SQVTM, ANQGSEA. The CDR3 runs 17 residues. The V segment lost 4 bases and the J segment 4 bases; nucleotides outside the gene matches: 14. CDR3 nucleotide sequence: TGCAGCGTTGTAACTAGCGGGACGCTCAGACCCTCAGATACGCAGTATTTT. Encoded protein: CSVVTSGTLRPSDTQYF.

This clonotype occurred a few times. This chain connects TRBV2 to TRBJ1-1, with D perhaps matching TRBD1 (6 bases). Germline values: CDR1 SNHLY, CDR2 FYNNEI. Trimming stripped 7 bases from V and 5 bases from J, with 11 bases between. The CDR3 is 12 residues long. CDR3 residues: CASNARGTEAFF. CDR3 nucleotide sequence: TGTGCCAGCAATGCCAGGGGAACTGAAGCTTTCTTT. Full variable domain (outside the CDR3, taken from reference TRBV2 and TRBJ1-1): EPEVTQTPSHQVTQMGQEVILRCVPISNHLYFYWYRQILGQKVEFLVSFYNNEISEKSEIFDDQFSVERPDGSNFTLKIRSTKLEDSAMYFCASNARGTEAFFGQGTRLTVV.

This clonotype was recorded at least ten times. The genes are TRBV5-8 and TRBJ1-5; 7 bases are shared with TRBD1. The CDR3 is 15 amino acids. Germline CDR1 SGHTS, CDR2 YDEGEE. Losses at the gene ends were 1 base for V and 2 bases for J; bases not matched to a gene: 3. The CDR3 coding sequence is TGTGCCAGCAGCTTGCGTGGGACAGGCAATCAGCCCCAGCATTTT. Translated, it gives CASSLRGTGNQPQHF.

On this clonotype: Compared with germline, one end of the junction differs, possibly owing to a read error. The V and J genes are TRBV24-1 and TRBJ2-5; TRBD2 aligns across 12 bases. The V gene's germline CDR1 is KGHDR and CDR2 SFDVKD. The CDR3 sequence is 17 residues long. The CDR3 here is CVTSDWEGTSGQETQYF. In DNA form, the CDR3 reads TGTGTCACCAGTGATTGGGAAGGGACTAGCGGGCAAGAGACCCAGTACTTC.

The rearrangement uses TRBV5-1 and TRBJ1-1, with TRBD1 as a possible D gene (5 bases). The V gene lost 5 bases and the J gene lost 4 bases, with 9 bases spanning the gap. The CDR3 sequence is 12 residues long. Germline CDR1 SGHRS, CDR2 YFSETQ. The CDR3 DNA follows: TGCGCCAGCAGACAGGACGGCACTGAAGCTTTCTTT. Amino acids: CASRQDGTEAFF.

The sample holds a few counts of this clonotype. The gene calls are TRBV7-3 and TRBJ2-2, with D unclear. Germline lookup yields CDR1 SGHTA and CDR2 FQGTGA. The length of the CDR3 is 12 residues. V lost 4 bases to trimming and J lost 8 bases, with 8 bases between them. The CDR3 DNA reads as TGTGCCAGCAGCTCCCCCTTGGGGGAGCTGTTTTTT. This gives the protein CASSSPLGELFF.

Ten or more counts support this clonotype. This chain links TRBV28 with TRBJ1-2; 10 bases are shared with TRBD1. The CDR3 contains 13 residues. Trimming took 2 bases from V and 8 from J; bases not matched to a gene: 2. CDR1 is MDHEN, CDR2 SYDVKM, per germline. The CDR3 DNA sequence: TGTGCCAGCAGTTTAAGGACAGGGGGAGGCTACACCTTC. Translation gives CASSLRTGGGYTF.

The chain carries TRBV19 and TRBJ2-7; the D gene is possibly TRBD1 (6 bases). CDR3 length: 14 residues. Trimming removed 3 bases at V and 4 bases at J, with 13 bases between. Germline V gene sequence: CDR1 LNHDA, CDR2 SQIVND (reference sequence). The DNA of the CDR3 is TGTGCCAGTAGTATGGAGGACAGTTCATACGAGCAGTACTTC. Its translation: CASSMEDSSYEQYF.

This clonotype was detected only a few times. The rearrangement uses TRBV2 and TRBJ2-2; 8 bases are a match to TRBD1. Trimming removed 11 bases from V and 1 base from J; junction bases left unmatched: 9. The CDR3 spans 15 residues. Germline CDR1 reads SNHLY; CDR2 reads FYNNEI. This CDR3 is CAGRGDRRNTGELFF. The CDR3 DNA is TGTGCCGGTAGGGGGGACAGGAGGAACACCGGGGAGCTGTTTTTT. Combining the CDR3 with reference TRBV2 and TRBJ2-2 gives the whole variable domain EPEVTQTPSHQVTQMGQEVILRCVPISNHLYFYWYRQILGQKVEFLVSFYNNEISEKSEIFDDQFSVERPDGSNFTLKIRSTKLEDSAMYFCAGRGDRRNTGELFFGEGSRLTVL.

In this sample, this clonotype turned up many times. The V gene is TRBV5-1, the J gene TRBJ1-4, with 7 bases fitting TRBD1. From germline, CDR1 is SGHRS and CDR2 YFSETQ. The length of the CDR3 is 17 residues. The V gene end was trimmed by 4 bases and the J gene end by 0 bases; junction bases not matched to a gene: 9. CDR3 nucleotides: TGCGCCAGCAGCCCGTGGACAGGAGCCGCAACTAATGAAAAACTGTTTTTT. Translating gives CASSPWTGAATNEKLFF.

This clonotype is medium-sized (0.01 to 0.1%) in the sample. V gene TRBV5-1 combines with J gene TRBJ2-7; 9 bases line up with TRBD1. Germline CDR1 reads SGHRS; CDR2 reads YFSETQ. This CDR3 has 15 residues. V gave up 0 bases and J gave up 4 bases; unmatched junction bases: 5. The CDR3 DNA follows: TGCGCCAGCAGCTTGGAGGGACAGGGTTTATACGAGCAGTACTTC. Encoded protein: CASSLEGQGLYEQYF.

The V gene is TRBV12-5, the J gene TRBJ1-5, with 12 nucleotides matching TRBD1. The germline CDR1 and CDR2 sequences are LGHNT and FRNRAP. CDR3 size: 17 residues. The V and J ends lost 6 bases and 7 bases, in that order; junction bases with no gene match: 13. CDR3 nucleotide sequence: TGTGCTAGTGGCCTACGGTGGGGACAGGGGGCGAGACAGCCCCAGCATTTT. Protein product: CASGLRWGQGARQPQHF.